This entry concerns a single T cell receptor beta chain. Its antigen is as yet unknown. The source of the sample is a study of tumor-infiltrating lymphocytes in glioblastoma multiforme. Study-wide results and limits: No surface-marker sorting into functional T cell subtypes was done.

TCR beta libraries were built from RNA through three nested multiplex PCR rounds using modified ARM-PCR. TCRdb reprocessed the multiplex PCR reads with MiXCR, giving one entry per CDR3 protein. The repertoire holds about 15,000 distinct CDR3 sequences, with over 65% as singletons. Germline V CDR1 and CDR2: MNHNS, SASEGT. The CDR3 extends over 13 amino acids. The V segment lost 11 bases and the J segment 1 base; nucleotides outside the gene matches: 6. The sequencing sample was made of brain tumor tissue. This receptor was obtained from a male donor with glioblastoma. V is TRBV6-1 and J is TRBJ2-7; 9 nucleotides agree with TRBD2. The CDR3 spells CAGTSGGSYEQYF. The CDR3 DNA reads as TGTGCCGGGACAAGCGGGGGGTCCTACGAGCAGTACTTC.